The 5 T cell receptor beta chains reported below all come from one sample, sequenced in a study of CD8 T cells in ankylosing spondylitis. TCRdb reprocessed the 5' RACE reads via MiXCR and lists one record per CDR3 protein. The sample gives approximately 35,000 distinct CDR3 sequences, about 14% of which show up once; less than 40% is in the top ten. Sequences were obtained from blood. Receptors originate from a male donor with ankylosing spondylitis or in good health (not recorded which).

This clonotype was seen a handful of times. The CDR3 sequence is CASREGLNKDTQYF. Here the CDR3 DNA reads TGTGCCAGCAGAGAGGGACTTAACAAAGATACGCAGTATTTT. The chain has TRBV12-3 or TRBV12-4 and TRBJ2-3; TRBD2 is a possible D gene (6 bases). The CDR3 is 14 amino acids. V lost 6 bases and J lost 5, with 15 bases in between.

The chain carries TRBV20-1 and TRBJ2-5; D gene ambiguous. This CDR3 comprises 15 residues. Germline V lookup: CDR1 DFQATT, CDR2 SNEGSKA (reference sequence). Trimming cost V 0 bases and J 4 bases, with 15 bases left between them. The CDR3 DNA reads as TGCAGTGCTAGAGATGGAGTCTCGGTGGGAGAGACCCAGTACTTC. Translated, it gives CSARDGVSVGETQYF.

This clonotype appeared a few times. CDR3: CSARRQGPDTQYF. The CDR3, as DNA: TGCAGTGCCAGACGGCAGGGTCCAGATACGCAGTATTTT. The V call is TRBV20-1, the J call TRBJ2-3; TRBD1 is a possible D gene (5 bases). In germline, CDR1 is DFQATT, CDR2 SNEGSKA (reference sequence). The CDR3 is 13 amino acids. V lost 6 bases and J 4 bases, leaving 14 bases between the germline ends.

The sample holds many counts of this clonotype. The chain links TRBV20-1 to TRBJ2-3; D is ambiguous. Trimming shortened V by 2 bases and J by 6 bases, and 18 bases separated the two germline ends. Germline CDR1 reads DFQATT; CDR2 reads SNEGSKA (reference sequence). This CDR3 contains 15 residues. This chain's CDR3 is CSARMGPSEVDTQYF. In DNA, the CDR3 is TGCAGTGCTAGAATGGGCCCTTCCGAAGTGGATACGCAGTATTTT.

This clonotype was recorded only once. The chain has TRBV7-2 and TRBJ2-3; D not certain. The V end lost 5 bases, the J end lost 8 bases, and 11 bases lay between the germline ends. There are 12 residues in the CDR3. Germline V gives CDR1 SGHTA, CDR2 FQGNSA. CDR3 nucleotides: TGTGCCAGCAGCCCTAATCGAATTACGCAGTATTTT. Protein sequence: CASSPNRITQYF.